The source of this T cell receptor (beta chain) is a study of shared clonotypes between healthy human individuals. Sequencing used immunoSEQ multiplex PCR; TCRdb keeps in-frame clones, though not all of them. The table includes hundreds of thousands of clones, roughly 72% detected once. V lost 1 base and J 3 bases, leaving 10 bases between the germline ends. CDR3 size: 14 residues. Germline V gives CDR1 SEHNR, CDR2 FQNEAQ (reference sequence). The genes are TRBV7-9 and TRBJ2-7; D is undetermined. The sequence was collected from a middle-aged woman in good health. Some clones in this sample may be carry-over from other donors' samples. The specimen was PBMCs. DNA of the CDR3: TGTGCCAGCAGCTTAGTTAATGGTGGCTACGAGCAGTACTTC. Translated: CASSLVNGGYEQYF.